Following are 26 T cell receptor beta chains from one sample sequenced in a study of human T cells and chemical hapten exposure. MiXCR, applied by TCRdb to the RACE reads, yields one record per CDR3 protein. In the table there are 60,000 to 65,000 distinct CDR3 sequences, roughly 9.6% of which are singletons. The time point is: patch test 3, about 24 weeks after DPC sensitization. Indicated treatment: therapeutic diphenylcyclopropenone sensitization with weekly scalp DPC. The sample in question was whole blood, obtained in connection with sensitization to the hapten diphenylcyclopropenone (DPC). The receptors stem from a young woman with alopecia areata. Some clones in this sample may be carry-over from other donors' samples.

This clonotype was detected ten times or more. The chain combines TRBV9 with TRBJ2-2, with D unclear. The V end was cut by 0 bases, the J end by 1 base, with 4 bases between. The germline V gene encodes CDR1 SGDLS and CDR2 YYNGEE. The CDR3 extends over 14 amino acids. Here the CDR3 DNA reads TGTGCCAGCAGCGTAGTCAGGAACACCGGGGAGCTGTTTTTT. Encoded protein: CASSVVRNTGELFF.

This clonotype has a handful of counts. V and J are TRBV18 and TRBJ2-1; D unresolved. The length of the CDR3 is 12 residues. Trimming shortened V by 1 base and J by 6 bases, and 4 bases separated the two germline ends. Germline V lookup: CDR1 KGHSH, CDR2 LQKENI. For the CDR3, the DNA is TGTGCCAGCTCACCACAGGCCAATGAGCAGTTCTTC. Translation: CASSPQANEQFF.

This clonotype appeared a few times. CDR3 sequence reads: CASSYSPGAGELFF. CDR3 nucleotides: TGTGCCAGCAGTTACTCGCCAGGGGCCGGGGAGCTGTTTTTT. V and J are TRBV6-6 and TRBJ2-2; tentatively, D is TRBD1 (6 bases). The germline V and J ends were trimmed by 0 bases and 6 bases, with 8 bases remaining between them. This CDR3 is 14 amino acids long. CDR1 MNHNY and CDR2 SVGAGI come from the germline V gene (reference sequence).

V gene TRBV6-2 or TRBV6-3 combines with J gene TRBJ1-2; 12 bases align to TRBD1. The V gene end was trimmed by 4 bases and the J gene end by 3 bases; junction bases not matched to a gene: 12. The CDR3 loop spans 18 amino acids. Germline loops: CDR1 MNHEY, CDR2 SVGEGT. CDR3 sequence: CASSSSLGQGAPDYGYTF. In nucleotides, the CDR3 is TGTGCCAGCAGTTCATCATTGGGACAGGGGGCGCCGGACTATGGCTACACCTTC.

The rearrangement links TRBV4-1 to TRBJ1-5; D possibly corresponds to TRBD1 (5 bases). Between the trimmed V and J ends, which lost 3 bases and 2 bases, there was a span of 14 bases. This CDR3 comprises 16 residues. CDR1 MGHRA and CDR2 YSYEKL come from the germline V gene. The DNA of the CDR3 is TGCGCCAGCAGCCACCTCGGGACGGGGGGCAATCAGCCCCAGCATTTT. Translating it yields CASSHLGTGGNQPQHF.

In this sample, this clonotype turned up many times. The junction departs from the called germline gene at one end, perhaps through a read error. CDR3: CASSTGTGPEKF. The CDR3, as DNA: TGTGCCAGCAGCACGGGGACAGGGCCAGAGAAATTC. The V call is TRBV7-9, the J call TRBJ1-2; 9 bases agree with TRBD1. The CDR3 runs 12 residues. Per germline, CDR1 SEHNR and CDR2 FQNEAQ (reference sequence).

This clonotype was seen many times. The J gene is TRBJ2-1, the V gene TRBV29-1, with TRBD2 matching 7 bases. V gave up 6 bases and J gave up 4 bases; unmatched junction bases: 9. The CDR3 is made up of 14 amino acids. Germline CDR1 is SQVTM and CDR2 is ANQGSEA. DNA for the CDR3: TGCAGCGTCGGAGCCGGGACTAAATACAATGAGCAGTTCTTC. Amino acid sequence: CSVGAGTKYNEQFF.

This chain connects TRBV28 to TRBJ2-7; a weak D match, TRBD2 (6 bases). This CDR3 has 17 residues. The germline CDR1 and CDR2 sequences are MDHEN and SYDVKM. V shed 6 bases and J shed 3 bases, with 24 bases lying between them. CDR3 nucleotides: TGTGCCAGCAGGACTGGCCGGGACCGGAGGGGCCTCTACGAGCAGTACTTC. This gives the protein CASRTGRDRRGLYEQYF. The full variable domain, rest sourced from reference TRBV28 and TRBJ2-7, is DVKVTQSSRYLVKRTGEKVFLECVQDMDHENMFWYRQDPGLGLRLIYFSYDVKMKEKGDIPEGYSVSREKKERFSLILESASTNQTSMYLCASRTGRDRRGLYEQYFGPGTRLTVT.

The CDR3 DNA sequence: TGCAGCGTTGGTGCAGGGGCCACTGAAGCTTTCTTT. Residues: CSVGAGATEAFF. The chain has TRBV29-1 and TRBJ1-1, with D perhaps TRBD1 (6 bases). This CDR3 is built from 12 residues. CDR1 and CDR2 (germline): SQVTM, ANQGSEA. Between the trimmed V and J ends, which lost 4 bases and 4 bases, there was a span of 10 bases.

This chain joins TRBV7-2 and TRBJ1-1; 7 bases are a match to TRBD1. This CDR3 is built from 15 residues. Per germline, CDR1 SGHTA and CDR2 FQGNSA. V trimming: 4 bases; J trimming: 1 base; junction bases outside the gene matches: 6. CDR3 region: CASSSGTAKNTEAFF. Here the CDR3 DNA reads TGTGCCAGCAGCTCTGGGACAGCGAAGAACACTGAAGCTTTCTTT.

The genes are TRBV18 and TRBJ2-2; a possible D gene is TRBD2 (5 bases). V was shortened by 1 base and J by 3 bases, with 9 bases between the two germline ends. This CDR3 is built from 15 residues. CDR1 and CDR2 (germline): KGHSH, LQKENI. In nucleotides, the CDR3 is TGTGCCAGCTCACCACGCCAGGACTACACCGGGGAGCTGTTTTTT. Translation: CASSPRQDYTGELFF.

The chain is built from TRBV18 and TRBJ1-1; D unclear. This CDR3 has 12 residues. Trimming cost V 4 bases and J 8 bases, with 11 bases left between them. From germline, CDR1 is KGHSH and CDR2 LQKENI. The chain's CDR3 is CASSRLGAEAFF. The CDR3 DNA reads as TGTGCCAGCTCACGGTTGGGTGCGGAAGCTTTCTTT.

This clonotype was detected a few times. This rearrangement joins TRBV9 to TRBJ2-6, with 10 bases identical to TRBD2. The J segment lost 0 bases and the V segment lost 4 bases, leaving 10 bases of the junction unmatched. This CDR3 is 19 amino acids long. CDR1 is SGDLS, CDR2 YYNGEE, per germline. Written as DNA, the CDR3 is TGTGCCAGCAGCTCGAGGACTAGCGGTTCCCACTCTGGGGCCAACGTCCTGACTTTC. Its protein product is CASSSRTSGSHSGANVLTF.

This clonotype was observed a few times. The chain uses TRBV5-1 and TRBJ2-7, with D possibly matching TRBD2 (6 bases). The CDR3 has 14 residues. V lost 2 bases and J 5 bases, leaving 14 bases between the germline ends. Germline lookup yields CDR1 SGHRS and CDR2 YFSETQ. The CDR3 here is CASSFTSRSDEQYF. CDR3 coding DNA: TGCGCCAGCAGCTTTACTAGCAGGTCGGACGAGCAGTACTTC.

The CDR3: CSVRGLAGEGQYF. The CDR3 region has the DNA TGCAGCGTTAGGGGACTAGCGGGAGAGGGCCAGTACTTC. The chain uses TRBV29-1 and TRBJ2-5; TRBD2 aligns across 14 bases. Trimming cost V 5 bases and J 10 bases; bases outside gene matches: 6. CDR3 length: 13 residues. Germline CDR1 and CDR2: SQVTM and ANQGSEA.

This clonotype showed up just a few times. The chain is built from TRBV28 and TRBJ1-1, with TRBD1 as a possible D gene (6 bases). The V gene lost 5 bases and the J gene lost 6 bases, with 13 bases spanning the gap. Germline values: CDR1 MDHEN, CDR2 SYDVKM. This CDR3 has 13 residues. This CDR3 is CASSLYRESEAFF. CDR3 bases: TGTGCCAGCAGTCTCTACAGGGAATCTGAAGCTTTCTTT.

This clonotype has only a few counts. V usage is TRBV9 and J usage is TRBJ2-1; 11 bases map to TRBD1. The CDR3 consists of 17 residues. Germline CDR1 SGDLS, CDR2 YYNGEE. V dropped 4 bases and J dropped 2; count of bases not matched to a gene: 8. In nucleotides, the CDR3 is TGTGCCAGCAGCAGGACAGGGGGCGCCTTCACCTACAATGAGCAGTTCTTC. The encoded protein is CASSRTGGAFTYNEQFF.

This clonotype has ten or more counts. The chain employs TRBV28 and TRBJ1-1; 11 bases map to TRBD1. Looked up from germline, CDR1 is MDHEN and CDR2 is SYDVKM. This CDR3 contains 21 residues. Trimming cost V 3 bases and J 3 bases; bases outside gene matches: 21. The CDR3 region is CASSFIEFQTRTGGLDTEAFF. CDR3 bases: TGTGCCAGCAGTTTTATAGAATTTCAGACTCGGACAGGGGGCTTGGACACTGAAGCTTTCTTT.

The chain combines TRBV20-1 with TRBJ1-5; D is uncertain. This CDR3 is built from 16 residues. Between the trimmed V and J ends, which lost 5 bases and 4 bases, there was a span of 21 bases. Per the germline V gene, CDR1 is DFQATT and CDR2 is SNEGSKA (reference sequence). The CDR3 DNA follows: TGCAGTGCTCACGGCCGAACGTCTGAACGAAATCAGCCCCAGCATTTT. Encoded protein: CSAHGRTSERNQPQHF.

J is TRBJ2-4 and V is TRBV28; D possibly corresponds to TRBD1 (6 bases). CDR1 is MDHEN and CDR2 is SYDVKM in the germline V gene. This CDR3 comprises 17 residues. Trimming removed 4 bases at V and 4 bases at J, with 20 bases between. This CDR3 is CASSSLSYGTLKNIQYF. In DNA, the CDR3 is TGTGCCAGCAGTTCGCTCAGTTACGGGACACTTAAAAACATTCAGTACTTC. The entire variable domain, with the rest obtained from reference TRBV28 and TRBJ2-4, is as follows: DVKVTQSSRYLVKRTGEKVFLECVQDMDHENMFWYRQDPGLGLRLIYFSYDVKMKEKGDIPEGYSVSREKKERFSLILESASTNQTSMYLCASSSLSYGTLKNIQYFGAGTRLSVL.

This chain links TRBV10-3 with TRBJ1-1, with D possibly TRBD1 on 6 matching bases. V lost 6 bases and J 11 bases, leaving 13 bases between the germline ends. Germline V CDR1 and CDR2: ENHRY, SYGVKD. CDR3 length: 11 amino acids. The CDR3 sequence is CAISQQGNAFF. The CDR3 DNA is TGTGCCATCAGCCAACAGGGTAACGCTTTCTTT.

A few counts support this clonotype. The chain recombines TRBV29-1 with TRBJ2-2, with D unclear. V lost 3 bases to trimming and J lost 0 bases, with 8 bases between them. The CDR3 contains 14 residues. Germline assignment: CDR1 SQVTM and CDR2 ANQGSEA. CDR3 loop: CSVDRSPNTGELFF. Written as DNA, the CDR3 is TGCAGCGTTGACAGAAGTCCGAACACCGGGGAGCTGTTTTTT.

Points on this clonotype: The junction differs from germline at one of its ends, possibly a read error. The CDR3 region is CASSGTGGFQSQHF. The CDR3 nucleotides are TGTGCCAGCAGTGGGACAGGGGGCTTTCAGTCCCAGCATTTT. V gene TRBV25-1 combines with J gene TRBJ1-5, with TRBD1 matching 11 bases. CDR1 and CDR2 from the germline V gene are MGHDK and SYGVNS. The CDR3 runs 14 residues.

This clonotype occurred a few times. This chain uses TRBV12-3 or TRBV12-4 with TRBJ1-1, with 7 bases fitting TRBD1. V lost 5 bases, J lost 10 bases, and 16 bases stayed unmatched. The CDR3 has 15 residues. CDR3: CASSPRQGSRSGAFF. CDR3 coding DNA: TGTGCCAGCAGTCCCAGACAGGGTAGTAGGTCGGGAGCTTTCTTT.

The chain recombines TRBV28 with TRBJ1-1; D is perhaps TRBD1 (5 bases). Trimming left V 6 bases short and J 4 bases short, with 9 bases between. The CDR3 loop spans 12 amino acids. CDR1 and CDR2 (germline): MDHEN, SYDVKM. The DNA of the CDR3 is TGTGCCAGCAGATCAGGGTCCACTGAAGCTTTCTTT. Translation: CASRSGSTEAFF. Together with reference TRBV28 and TRBJ1-1, the CDR3 gives the full variable domain: DVKVTQSSRYLVKRTGEKVFLECVQDMDHENMFWYRQDPGLGLRLIYFSYDVKMKEKGDIPEGYSVSREKKERFSLILESASTNQTSMYLCASRSGSTEAFFGQGTRLTVV.

This clonotype was detected only a few times. The chain combines TRBV27 with TRBJ1-1; a weak D match, TRBD1 (6 bases). The length of the CDR3 is 15 residues. Deletions cut 5 bases from V and 1 base from J, with 14 bases between. CDR1 MNHEY and CDR2 SMNVEV come from the germline V gene (reference sequence). CDR3 bases: TGTGCCAGCAGTCCTTGGGGGGCGGCGAACACTGAAGCTTTCTTT. Amino acid sequence: CASSPWGAANTEAFF.